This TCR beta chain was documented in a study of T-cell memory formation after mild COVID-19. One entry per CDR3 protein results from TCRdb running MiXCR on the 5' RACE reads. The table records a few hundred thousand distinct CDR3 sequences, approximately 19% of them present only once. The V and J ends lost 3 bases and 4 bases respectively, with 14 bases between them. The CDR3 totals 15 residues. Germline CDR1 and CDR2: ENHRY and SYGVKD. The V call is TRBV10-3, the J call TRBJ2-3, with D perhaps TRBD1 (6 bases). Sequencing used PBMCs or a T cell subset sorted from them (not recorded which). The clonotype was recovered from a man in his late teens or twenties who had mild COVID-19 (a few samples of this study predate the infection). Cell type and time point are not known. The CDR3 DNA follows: TGTGCCATCAGTGAAGCCCAGGGGCGTGCAGATACGCAGTATTTT. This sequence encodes CAISEAQGRADTQYF.